Detailed here is one TCR beta chain. Antigen unknown. Clones were read by immunoSEQ multiplex PCR, and TCRdb kept only the in-frame ones, dropping some. The sample includes just over 50,000 clones, about 78% of them seen just once. The sample is drawn from a study of OX40 agonist ivuxolimab in advanced cancers. Study-wide results and caveats: Among T cells, CD8+ cells averaged more expanded clones than CD4+ cells.

The germline CDR1 and CDR2 sequences are MNHEY and SMNVEV (reference sequence). V lost 3 bases, J lost 7 bases, and 19 bases lay in between. The CDR3 contains 16 residues. This receptor was taken from an adult with an advanced solid tumor such as melanoma, head and neck, liver or kidney cancer. This chain joins TRBV27 and TRBJ2-1, with D tentatively TRBD1 (6 bases). The sample in question was CD4+ or CD8+ T cells sorted from blood, obtained in a trial of the OX40 agonist ivuxolimab. The CDR3 region is CASSFTGLTPTNEQFF. In nucleotides, the CDR3 is TGTGCCAGCAGTTTTACAGGGCTCACTCCAACTAATGAGCAGTTCTTC.